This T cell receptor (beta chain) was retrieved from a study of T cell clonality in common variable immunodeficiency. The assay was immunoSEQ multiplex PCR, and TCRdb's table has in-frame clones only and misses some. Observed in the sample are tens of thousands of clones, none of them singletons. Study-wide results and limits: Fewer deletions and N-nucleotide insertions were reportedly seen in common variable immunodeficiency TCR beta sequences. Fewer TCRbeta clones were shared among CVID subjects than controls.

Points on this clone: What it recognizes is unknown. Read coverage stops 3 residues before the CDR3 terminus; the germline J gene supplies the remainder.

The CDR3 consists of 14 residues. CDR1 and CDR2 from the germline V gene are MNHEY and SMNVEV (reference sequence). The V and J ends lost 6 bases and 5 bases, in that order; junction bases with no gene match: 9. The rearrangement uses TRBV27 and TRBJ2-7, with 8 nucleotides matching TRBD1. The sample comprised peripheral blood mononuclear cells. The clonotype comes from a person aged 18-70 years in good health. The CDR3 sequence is CASRHRTGSHEQYF. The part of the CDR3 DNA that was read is TGTGCCAGCAGACATCGGACAGGGAGCCACGAG.